The rows below give T cell receptor beta chains drawn from one sample of a study of blood T cell repertoires in COVID-19. Sequencing was performed with immunoSEQ multiplex PCR; in TCRdb, only in-frame clones are kept and a portion is missing. The data contain tens of thousands of clones, about three quarters of them singletons. The sample was peripheral blood. These receptors came from a man aged 55 to 69 with active COVID-19. Both conserved end residues are part of each CDR3.

v_call cdr3_aa
TRBV19 CASQIGGSGIYNEQFF
TRBV6-4 CASSDSWEGPDEQFF
TRBV5-8 CASRREQGAYTGELFF
TRBV10-3 CAISESGLSYNSPLHF
TRBV5-1 CASRSTGVYNSPLHF
TRBV19 CASSSRGSTGGNEQFF
TRBV19 CASKEGVHTGELFF
TRBV7-9 CASSLGQGYSPLHF
TRBV5-5 CASSLGGGETQYF
TRBV7-9 CASSLGQGPQETQYF
TRBV7-9 CASSSNRPGPSTGELFF
TRBV4-2 CASSQEAGIYNEQFF
TRBV19 CASSIQLDTEAFF
TRBV3-1/TRBV3-2 CASSQDPQGHGNQPQHF
TRBV2 CASIRRASGATDTQYF
TRBV5-6 CASSRPWGDEQFF
TRBV2 CASRREGGSNEKLFF
TRBV5-4 CASSGTGADTQYF
TRBV18 CASSPGQGAHVWYF
TRBV30 CAWSGYRGLVIFSNYGYTF
TRBV7-2 CASSTGGNQPQHF
TRBV14 CASSQADTQYF
TRBV6-1 CASSDEAGAVTGELFF
TRBV5-6 CASSQWNGRGGDQPQHF
TRBV19 CASSISLAGARSYEQYF
TRBV18 CASSALEREGIQYF
TRBV24-1 CATRGLGELFF
TRBV9 CASSVTSGLSDTQYF
TRBV11-2 CASSLGSVYEQYF
TRBV7-9 CASSLFLREGFHEQYF
TRBV10-3 CAISPGQGSDSGNTIYF
TRBV19 CAGGPSGINTGELFF
TRBV4-1 CASSQVEGSSYEQYF
TRBV29-1 CSVLDGRKREKLFF
TRBV19 CASSPGTSGRSNVYEQYF
TRBV28 CASSLFPVDNQPQHF
TRBV7-3 CASSSRQNTEAFF
TRBV5-8 CASGSAFHEQYF
TRBV5-5 CASSLTSGRPSFRNEQFF
TRBV7-9 CASSWGEVNTEAFF
TRBV18 CASSRGQHSGNTIYF